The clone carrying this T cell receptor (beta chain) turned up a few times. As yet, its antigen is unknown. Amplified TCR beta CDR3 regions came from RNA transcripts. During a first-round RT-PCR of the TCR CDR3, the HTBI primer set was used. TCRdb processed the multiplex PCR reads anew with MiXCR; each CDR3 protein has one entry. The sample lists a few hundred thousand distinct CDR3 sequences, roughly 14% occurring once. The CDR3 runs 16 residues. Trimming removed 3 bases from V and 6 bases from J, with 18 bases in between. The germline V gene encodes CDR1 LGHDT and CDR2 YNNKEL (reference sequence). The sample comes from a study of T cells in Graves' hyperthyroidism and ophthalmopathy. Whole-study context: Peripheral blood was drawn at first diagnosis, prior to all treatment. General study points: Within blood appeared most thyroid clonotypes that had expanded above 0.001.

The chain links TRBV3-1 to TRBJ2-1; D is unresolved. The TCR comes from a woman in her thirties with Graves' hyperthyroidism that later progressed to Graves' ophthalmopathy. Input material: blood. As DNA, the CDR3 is TGTGCCAGCAGCCACGATTATTCCGCCGGCCCCAATGAGCAGTTCTTC. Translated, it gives CASSHDYSAGPNEQFF.